These 9 T cell receptor beta chains originate from one sample sequenced in a study of shared clonotypes between healthy human individuals. Generated by immunoSEQ multiplex PCR, the TCRdb table keeps only in-frame clones and is missing some. The profile shows around 1.5 million clones, under 99% of them singletons. Sequenced material: naive CD4+ T cells sorted from blood. Subset described: CD45RA+ positively selected. The receptor source for this set is a man younger than 40 in good health.

This chain links TRBV7-8 with TRBJ2-7, with 8 bases aligning to TRBD2. The J segment lost 2 bases and the V segment lost 0 bases, leaving 6 bases of the junction unmatched. Germline V gene sequence: CDR1 SGHVS, CDR2 FQNEAQ. This CDR3 is 16 amino acids long. CDR3 DNA: TGTGCCAGCAGCTTAGCCGTCGGGACTAGTGCCTACGAGCAGTACTTC. It yields the protein CASSLAVGTSAYEQYF. Full variable domain (outside the CDR3, taken from reference TRBV7-8 and TRBJ2-7): GAGVSQSPRYKVAKRGQDVALRCDPISGHVSLFWYQQALGQGPEFLTYFQNEAQLDKSGLPSDRFFAERPEGSVSTLKIQRTQQEDSAVYLCASSLAVGTSAYEQYFGPGTRLTVT.

The chain carries TRBV10-3 and TRBJ2-7, with a possible D match to TRBD1 (5 bases). V was clipped by 0 bases and J by 1 base, with 10 bases between them. This CDR3 has 15 amino acids. In germline, CDR1 is ENHRY, CDR2 SYGVKD. The CDR3 is CAISESSGLSYEQYF. The CDR3 region has the DNA TGTGCCATCAGTGAGTCTTCAGGGTTGTCCTACGAGCAGTACTTC.

V and J are TRBV18 and TRBJ2-7; no firm D call. CDR3 length: 13 amino acids. The V gene lost 5 bases and the J gene lost 2 bases, with 10 bases spanning the gap. Germline V gives CDR1 KGHSH, CDR2 LQKENI. The CDR3 DNA follows: TGTGCCAGCTCATTACAGAGAACCTACGAGCAGTACTTC. Its protein is CASSLQRTYEQYF.

The DNA of the CDR3 is TGTGCCAGCAGCCAAGATCGATACTGGGGGGTTCCCGGGGAGCTGTTTTTT. Its translation is CASSQDRYWGVPGELFF. The V and J genes are TRBV14 and TRBJ2-2; tentative D call: TRBD2 (6 bases). Trimming took 0 bases from V and 6 from J, leaving 17 bases between them. Germline lookup yields CDR1 SGHDN and CDR2 FVKESK. This CDR3 spans 17 amino acids.

The count of this clone is one. This sequence joins TRBV4-1 and TRBJ2-1; 8 bases align to TRBD2. The CDR3 spans 16 residues. J lost 5 bases, V lost 4 bases, and 10 bases had no gene match. CDR1 and CDR2 (germline): MGHRA, YSYEKL. This chain's CDR3 is CASSRTAGGRDNEQFF. For the CDR3, the DNA is TGCGCCAGCAGCCGTACGGCGGGAGGCCGCGACAATGAGCAGTTCTTC.

The V and J genes are TRBV7-6 and TRBJ1-2; tentative D call: TRBD1 (5 bases). The V gene's germline CDR1 is SGHVS and CDR2 FNYEAQ. V was shortened by 1 base and J by 5 bases, with 17 bases between the two germline ends. This CDR3 is 16 amino acids long. CDR3 nucleotides: TGTGCCAGCAGCTTAGGGGGGGGATTGACTTCTTATGGCTACACCTTC. Translating gives CASSLGGGLTSYGYTF.

A single count supports this clone. This CDR3 is also generated by other DNA sequences in the sample. This chain joins TRBV28 and TRBJ1-1; D remains unclear. This CDR3 is built from 13 residues. In germline, CDR1 is MDHEN, CDR2 SYDVKM. V was cut by 6 bases and J by 1 base, with 9 bases left in between. The CDR3 loop reads CASSPRRNTEAFF. CDR3 coding DNA: TGTGCCAGCAGCCCCAGACGGAACACTGAAGCTTTCTTT.

The V call is TRBV18, the J call TRBJ1-1; the D is unclear. The germline V gene has CDR1 KGHSH and CDR2 LQKENI. The CDR3 loop spans 13 amino acids. Trimming took off 4 bases at V and 1 base at J, with 7 bases between the two ends. The DNA for the CDR3 is TGTGCCAGCTCACAGCGGACGAACACTGAAGCTTTCTTT. It translates to CASSQRTNTEAFF.

The rearrangement joins TRBV7-9 to TRBJ2-7, with a possible D match to TRBD1 (6 bases). Germline lookup yields CDR1 SEHNR and CDR2 FQNEAQ (reference sequence). CDR3 length: 14 residues. Trimming shortened V by 3 bases and J by 6 bases, and 15 bases separated the two germline ends. CDR3 DNA sequence: TGTGCCAGCAGCTTGGACAGCTTTGGGGGCGAGCAGTACTTC. Protein sequence: CASSLDSFGGEQYF.